These 19 T cell receptor beta chains originate from one sample sequenced in a study of yellow fever vaccine responses in identical twins. TCRdb reprocessed the RT-PCR reads with MiXCR, giving one entry per CDR3 protein. The sample lists 9,800 or so distinct CDR3 sequences; over 80% were seen once. The starting material was T cells from blood (PBMCs), unsorted or a sorted subset (not recorded which), obtained before or after yellow fever vaccination (not recorded which). The receptors derive from a woman between 18 and 30 years old who received the yellow fever vaccine.

This chain links TRBV12-3 or TRBV12-4 with TRBJ2-2; TRBD2 might be the D (5 bases). The CDR3 runs 15 residues. Trimming left V 5 bases short and J 9 bases short, with 19 bases between. CDR3 DNA: TGTGCCAGCAGTCCTCGGCCTAGCCAAGGCTGGGAGCTGTTTTTT. Protein sequence: CASSPRPSQGWELFF.

The V call is TRBV18, the J call TRBJ1-5, with D unresolved. V lost 3 bases and J 3 bases, leaving 18 bases between the germline ends. Germline V gene sequence: CDR1 KGHSH, CDR2 LQKENI. The CDR3 sequence is 17 residues long. The CDR3 is CASSPTPSSLNNQPQHF. CDR3 coding DNA: TGTGCCAGCTCACCCACCCCCAGCTCTTTGAACAATCAGCCCCAGCATTTT.

This chain connects TRBV10-3 to TRBJ1-6; TRBD1 is a possible D gene (5 bases). The germline CDR1 and CDR2 sequences are ENHRY and SYGVKD. Trimming stripped 2 bases from V and 10 bases from J, with 9 bases between. This CDR3 has 13 amino acids. CDR3 sequence: CAISEGRESPLHF. As DNA, the CDR3 is TGTGCCATCAGTGAGGGCAGGGAATCACCCCTCCACTTT.

The genes are TRBV5-1 and TRBJ2-3; 8 bases align to TRBD1. Trimming removed 3 bases from V and 5 bases from J; junction bases left unmatched: 5. The germline V gene encodes CDR1 SGHRS and CDR2 YFSETQ. There are 14 residues in the CDR3. CDR3 sequence: CASSSTGALDTQYF. The CDR3, as DNA: TGCGCCAGCAGCTCGACAGGGGCCTTAGATACGCAGTATTTT.

This chain uses TRBV24-1 with TRBJ1-2, with D unresolved. The germline CDR1 and CDR2 sequences are KGHDR and SFDVKD. The CDR3 is made up of 13 amino acids. Trimming took 2 bases from V and 2 from J, leaving 5 bases between them. CDR3 DNA sequence: TGTGCCACCAGTGATTCCATGAACTATGGCTACACCTTC. Translating it yields CATSDSMNYGYTF.

The gene calls are TRBV6-5 and TRBJ2-1; TRBD1 aligns across 7 bases. V shed 0 bases, J shed 2 bases, and the junction held 4 bases outside the gene matches. This CDR3 is 16 amino acids long. Germline V CDR1 and CDR2: MNHEY, SVGAGI. CDR3 sequence: CASSYSRTGAYNEQFF. The CDR3 DNA reads TGTGCCAGCAGTTACTCCCGGACAGGTGCCTACAATGAGCAGTTCTTC.

The V gene is TRBV29-1, the J gene TRBJ2-5; TRBD1 matches 7 bases. This CDR3 is 13 amino acids long. With 3 bases clipped from V and 4 bases from J, the junction kept 5 bases outside the gene matches. Germline-derived CDR1 and CDR2 are SQVTM and ANQGSEA. The CDR3 DNA sequence: TGCAGCGTTGATAGGGGGCTCCGAGAGACCCAGTACTTC. The encoded protein is CSVDRGLRETQYF.

V and J are TRBV5-4 and TRBJ2-1, with TRBD2 identical over 7 bases. V gave up 0 bases and J gave up 9 bases; unmatched junction bases: 9. Germline values: CDR1 SGHNT, CDR2 YYREEE (reference sequence). This CDR3 comprises 15 residues. The CDR3 region is CASSLGGLAGVEQFF. CDR3 sequence (DNA): TGTGCCAGCAGCTTGGGAGGTTTGGCGGGGGTTGAGCAGTTCTTC.

This clonotype was detected once. V usage is TRBV7-9 and J usage is TRBJ1-2; D unresolved. The CDR3 runs to 11 residues. Germline-derived CDR1 and CDR2 are SEHNR and FQNEAQ (reference sequence). Trimming pared 6 bases from V and 3 bases from J, leaving 5 bases between. The DNA of the CDR3 is TGTGCCAGCAGTGGCGACTATGGCTACACCTTC. Its protein product is CASSGDYGYTF.

The J gene is TRBJ1-3, the V gene TRBV15, with 9 bases lining up with TRBD1. The CDR3 sequence is 18 residues long. The J segment lost 0 bases and the V segment lost 4 bases, leaving 10 bases of the junction unmatched. Germline CDR1 reads LNHNV; CDR2 reads YYDKDF (reference sequence). In DNA form, the CDR3 reads TGTGCCACCAGCATAGACAGGGGGACTCCACTCTCTGGAAACACCATATATTTT. As protein: CATSIDRGTPLSGNTIYF.

V gene TRBV12-3 or TRBV12-4 combines with J gene TRBJ1-1, with D perhaps TRBD1 (5 bases). The CDR3 totals 13 residues. The germline V and J ends were trimmed by 4 bases and 8 bases, with 14 bases remaining between them. The DNA of the CDR3 is TGTGCCAGCAGTTCGGCCGGGACCGCGGAAGCTTTCTTT. Protein sequence: CASSSAGTAEAFF.

This clonotype has a handful of counts. The chain recombines TRBV4-1 with TRBJ1-1; D remains ambiguous. This CDR3 comprises 12 residues. Germline V lookup: CDR1 MGHRA, CDR2 YSYEKL. Deletions cut 4 bases from V and 6 bases from J, with 9 bases between. CDR3 in amino acids: CASSLNRAEAFF. In nucleotides, the CDR3 is TGCGCCAGCAGCCTCAATCGAGCTGAAGCTTTCTTT.

The CDR3 protein is CSARDGEAYNEQFF. CDR3 bases: TGCAGTGCTAGAGATGGCGAGGCCTACAATGAGCAGTTCTTC. The chain combines TRBV20-1 with TRBJ2-1, with D uncertain. V dropped 0 bases and J dropped 2 bases, with 8 bases sitting between them. This CDR3 contains 14 residues. The germline V gene has CDR1 DFQATT and CDR2 SNEGSKA (reference sequence).

In its sample, this clonotype was seen once. V usage is TRBV5-2 and J usage is TRBJ1-2; the D call of TRBD1 is as the table states it, not checked on the DNA. TRBV5-2 is annotated as a pseudogene. The CDR3 loop spans 13 amino acids. CDR3 loop: CASKPEGAYGYTF. CDR3 DNA sequence: TGCGCCAGCAAGCCTGAAGGGGCCTATGGCTACACCTTC.

V gene TRBV5-1 combines with J gene TRBJ1-5; D is perhaps TRBD1 (5 bases). Trimming stripped 5 bases from V and 6 bases from J, with 15 bases between. The CDR3 consists of 14 residues. Germline CDR1 SGHRS, CDR2 YFSETQ. In nucleotides, the CDR3 is TGCGCCAGCAGATTAGACAGAGGCGGTCAGCCCCAGCATTTT. It translates to CASRLDRGGQPQHF.

This chain joins TRBV10-1 and TRBJ2-1, with 8 bases aligning to TRBD2. Germline-derived CDR1 and CDR2 are WNHNN and SYGVQD (reference sequence). V gave up 4 bases and J gave up 4 bases; unmatched junction bases: 9. This CDR3 is 16 amino acids long. In DNA, the CDR3 is TGCGCCAGCAGTGGAACTAGCGGAGAATCTTACAATGAGCAGTTCTTC. Its translation: CASSGTSGESYNEQFF.

V and J are TRBV5-1 and TRBJ2-3, with D possibly TRBD1 on 6 matching bases. The V end lost 4 bases, the J end lost 3 bases, and 9 bases lay between the germline ends. CDR3 length equals 13 residues. The germline gives CDR1 SGHRS, CDR2 YFSETQ. The CDR3 spells CASSAGQTDTQYF. The CDR3 coding sequence is TGCGCCAGCAGCGCAGGACAGACAGATACGCAGTATTTT.

V gene TRBV13 combines with J gene TRBJ2-7; 7 bases line up with TRBD2. J lost 3 bases, V lost 5 bases, and 13 bases had no gene match. Germline CDR1 and CDR2: PRHDT and FYEKMQ (reference sequence). This CDR3 has 16 amino acids. The CDR3 protein is CASSPRWTSPDYEQYF. CDR3 in DNA: TGTGCCAGCAGCCCACGCTGGACTAGTCCAGACTACGAGCAGTACTTC. Looking up the rest from reference TRBV13 and TRBJ2-7 gives the full variable domain: AAGVIQSPRHLIKEKRETATLKCYPIPRHDTVYWYQQGPGQDPQFLISFYEKMQSDKGSIPDRFSAQQFSDYHSELNMSSLELGDSALYFCASSPRWTSPDYEQYFGPGTRLTVT.

This clonotype was counted a few times. This sequence joins TRBV11-1 and TRBJ1-2; D unclear. The V end lost 5 bases, the J end lost 4 bases, and 11 bases lay between the germline ends. The CDR3 runs 13 residues. Germline values: CDR1 SGHAT, CDR2 FQDESV (reference sequence). The CDR3 nucleotides are TGTGCCAGCAGCCCAAAGACCCCCTATGGCTACACCTTC. It translates to CASSPKTPYGYTF.